This T cell receptor (beta chain) comes out of a study of blood T cell repertoires in COVID-19. Overall study context: Acute-phase and convalescent COVID-19 samples originated in the United States, Italy and Spain. The analysed material was cDNA or gDNA that came from T cells, B-cell-depleted T cells, or PBMCs.

Germline V gives CDR1 SGHTA, CDR2 FQGNSA. The CDR3 length is 16 residues. V lost 1 base and J lost 5; bases outside the gene matches: 8. Per the original methods: The assay estimated nucleated cells by amplifying reference gene primers. The table came from immunoSEQ multiplex PCR; TCRdb's copy has only in-frame clones and leaves some out. That table gives V, J and clone size, and the DNA gave D and trimming. Of some 120,000 clones listed, about nine tenths were seen once; the top ten hold less than 2%. V gene TRBV7-2 combines with J gene TRBJ2-1; 7 positions agree with TRBD1. This clonotype was obtained from a human donor with active COVID-19. The donor label of this sample is uncertain. Input material: peripheral blood. The CDR3 DNA follows: TGTGCCAGCAGCTTAGGCGTGGCAGGGGGACACAATGAGCAGTTCTTC. This codes for CASSLGVAGGHNEQFF.